Presented here are 21 T cell receptor beta chains from one specimen sequenced in a study of CD8+ T cells in alopecia areata. RNA extraction and reverse transcription yielded cDNA as sequencing template. Profiling relied on immunoSEQ multiplex PCR, and the TCRdb table lists in-frame clones only, not all of them. Of 150,000 to 250,000 clones in the sample, 58% are singletons; the top ten hold more than 5.5%. Treatment: oral pan-JAK inhibitor, 5-10 mg twice daily. Sequences were derived from CD4+ T cells sorted from blood, sampled at week 24, from a patient treated with tofacitinib. The receptor set was obtained from a human donor with alopecia areata.

The chain joins TRBV18 to TRBJ1-6; D is undetermined. The ends were cut back, 5 bases at V and 7 bases at J, with 18 bases in the middle. From germline, CDR1 is KGHSH and CDR2 LQKENI. The CDR3 is 16 residues long. The chain's CDR3 is CASSLQGPMGNSPLHF. In DNA, the CDR3 is TGTGCCAGCTCATTACAAGGTCCGATGGGGAATTCACCCCTCCACTTT.

J is TRBJ2-5 and V is TRBV14; 8 positions agree with TRBD2. Germline assignment: CDR1 SGHDN and CDR2 FVKESK. The CDR3 is 15 amino acids. V was pared by 4 bases and J by 5 bases, with 9 bases of the junction left unmatched. The chain's CDR3 is CASSPLRGGWETQYF. CDR3 DNA sequence: TGTGCCAGCAGCCCCCTCCGGGGGGGCTGGGAGACCCAGTACTTC.

V and J are TRBV5-1 and TRBJ2-6; D is tentatively TRBD1 or TRBD2 (5 bases each). Germline-derived CDR1 and CDR2 are SGHRS and YFSETQ. The CDR3 runs 18 residues. V was clipped by 3 bases and J by 0 bases, with 16 bases between them. The CDR3 nucleotides read TGCGCCAGCAGCTATGGGGACGACCCCAGCTCTGGGGCCAACGTCCTGACTTTC. Encoded protein: CASSYGDDPSSGANVLTF.

The V gene is TRBV5-4, the J gene TRBJ2-3; D is perhaps TRBD2 (5 bases). CDR3 length: 15 amino acids. Germline V lookup: CDR1 SGHNT, CDR2 YYREEE (reference sequence). V lost 0 bases and J 2 bases, leaving 10 bases between the germline ends. The CDR3 sequence: CASSLVGGPTDTQYF. The CDR3 region has the DNA TGTGCCAGCAGCTTGGTTGGAGGACCCACAGATACGCAGTATTTT.

The V call is TRBV19, the J call TRBJ2-7, with TRBD1 as a possible D gene (5 bases). Germline V gene data show CDR1 as LNHDA and CDR2 as SQIVND (reference sequence). The length of the CDR3 is 13 residues. V lost 4 bases and J lost 7, with 14 bases in between. In nucleotides, the CDR3 is TGTGCCAGTAGTAGCCCTGGCAACAGGGAGCAGTACTTC. Translating gives CASSSPGNREQYF.

This clone was observed once. The rearrangement joins TRBV29-1 to TRBJ1-4; 8 bases line up with TRBD1. The CDR3 sequence is 16 residues long. The trim removed 4 bases at V and 3 bases at J, leaving 10 bases unmatched. Germline V CDR1 and CDR2: SQVTM, ANQGSEA. CDR3 region: CSVVTATGGANEKLFF. CDR3 nucleotides: TGCAGCGTTGTCACAGCCACAGGGGGTGCTAATGAAAAACTGTTTTTT. Combining the CDR3 with reference TRBV29-1 and TRBJ1-4 gives the whole variable domain SAVISQKPSRDICQRGTSLTIQCQVDSQVTMMFWYRQQPGQSLTLIATANQGSEATYESGFVIDKFPISRPNLTFSTLTVSNMSPEDSSIYLCSVVTATGGANEKLFFGSGTQLSVL.

In this sample, this clone turned up a few times. The chain uses TRBV27 and TRBJ2-1; 11 bases match TRBD1. The germline gives CDR1 MNHEY, CDR2 SMNVEV (reference sequence). Losses at the gene ends were 5 bases for V and 8 bases for J; bases not matched to a gene: 8. The CDR3 consists of 15 residues. In DNA form, the CDR3 reads TGTGCCAGCAGTCCGACGGGGACAGGGGGGGATGAGCAGTTCTTC. Encoded protein: CASSPTGTGGDEQFF.

The chain recombines TRBV4-1 with TRBJ2-4, with TRBD1 matching 7 bases. The length of the CDR3 is 14 residues. Germline V gene sequence: CDR1 MGHRA, CDR2 YSYEKL. Unmatched junction bases numbered 0, after V lost 0 bases and J lost 4 bases. In DNA, the CDR3 is TGCGCCAGCAGCCAAGAGGGACAGAAAAACATTCAGTACTTC. Translated: CASSQEGQKNIQYF.

This clone was seen only a few times. The genes are TRBV30 and TRBJ1-2; the match to TRBD1 covers 9 bases. This CDR3 region has 15 residues. The V segment lost 4 bases and the J segment 7 bases; nucleotides outside the gene matches: 13. Germline CDR1 reads GTSNPN; CDR2 reads SVGIG (reference sequence). The CDR3 bases are TGTGCCTGGACCTCGTGGGACAGGGAGAATAGTGGCTACACCTTC. This sequence encodes CAWTSWDRENSGYTF. Full variable domain (outside the CDR3, taken from reference TRBV30 and TRBJ1-2): SQTIHQWPATLVQPVGSPLSLECTVEGTSNPNLYWYRQAAGRGLQLLFYSVGIGQISSEVPQNLSASRPQDRQFILSSKKLLLSDSGFYLCAWTSWDRENSGYTFGSGTRLTVV.

V and J are TRBV9 and TRBJ2-3, with TRBD2 matching over 8 bases. There are 14 residues in the CDR3. CDR1 SGDLS and CDR2 YYNGEE come from the germline V gene. Trimming removed 2 bases from V and 6 bases from J; junction bases left unmatched: 5. The CDR3 is CASSVAGGSDTQYF. The CDR3 DNA reads as TGTGCCAGCAGCGTCGCGGGAGGATCGGATACGCAGTATTTT.

The V gene is TRBV4-1, the J gene TRBJ2-5, with TRBD2 matching over 7 bases. The V and J ends lost 8 bases and 5 bases, in that order; junction bases with no gene match: 11. The V gene's germline CDR1 is MGHRA and CDR2 YSYEKL. The CDR3 is made up of 14 amino acids. The DNA for the CDR3 is TGCGCCAGCGGAAGGGACTATACGTCGGAGACCCAGTACTTC. Translation gives CASGRDYTSETQYF.

V usage is TRBV4-1 and J usage is TRBJ1-4; TRBD1 matches 10 bases. J was trimmed by 8 bases and V by 2 bases; bases with no gene match: 5. The V gene's germline CDR1 is MGHRA and CDR2 YSYEKL. The CDR3 is 15 residues long. The CDR3 here is CASSQRDRGYEKLFF. In DNA form, the CDR3 reads TGCGCCAGCAGCCAAAGGGACAGGGGATACGAAAAACTGTTTTTT.

This clone has a handful of counts. The rearrangement uses TRBV9 and TRBJ2-2; no definite D call. Germline V gene data show CDR1 as SGDLS and CDR2 as YYNGEE. Trimming left V 9 bases short and J 5 bases short, with 11 bases between. This CDR3 spans 12 amino acids. CDR3 in amino acids: CATLTGTGELFF. The CDR3 DNA is TGTGCCACACTAACCGGGACCGGGGAGCTGTTTTTT.

This clone was counted only a few times. The gene calls are TRBV7-6 and TRBJ1-4, with D tentatively TRBD1 (5 bases). Germline V lookup: CDR1 SGHVS, CDR2 FNYEAQ. CDR3 length equals 15 residues. Trimming took off 3 bases at V and 0 bases at J, with 8 bases between the two ends. CDR3 residues: CASSFTQATNEKLFF. Here the CDR3 DNA reads TGTGCCAGCAGCTTTACACAGGCAACTAATGAAAAACTGTTTTTT.

V and J are TRBV5-6 and TRBJ1-1; 11 bases are a match to TRBD1. Germline loops: CDR1 SGHDT, CDR2 YYEEEE. The V segment lost 5 bases and the J segment 2 bases; nucleotides outside the gene matches: 5. The CDR3 is 15 residues long. The CDR3 region has the DNA TGTGCCAGCAGGGACAGGGGGCAAGGAAACACTGAAGCTTTCTTT. Translating gives CASRDRGQGNTEAFF.

V gene TRBV7-9 combines with J gene TRBJ2-3; maybe TRBD2 (5 bases). The germline V gene encodes CDR1 SEHNR and CDR2 FQNEAQ (reference sequence). Trimming left V 5 bases short and J 2 bases short, with 14 bases between. The CDR3 covers 15 residues. CDR3: CASSQGLSNTDTQYF. The CDR3 DNA follows: TGTGCCAGCAGCCAAGGACTCAGCAACACAGATACGCAGTATTTT.

The rearrangement joins TRBV18 to TRBJ2-1; 12 bases are a match to TRBD2. V gave up 3 bases and J gave up 9 bases; unmatched junction bases: 6. This CDR3 spans 15 amino acids. Germline V lookup: CDR1 KGHSH, CDR2 LQKENI. CDR3 loop: CASSPSLAGGAEQFF. In nucleotides, the CDR3 is TGTGCCAGCTCACCCAGTCTAGCGGGAGGGGCTGAGCAGTTCTTC.

A few counts support this clone. The rearrangement uses TRBV6-5 and TRBJ1-2, with D possibly matching TRBD1 (5 bases). CDR3 size: 13 residues. Trimming cost V 2 bases and J 1 base, with 5 bases left between them. Germline V lookup: CDR1 MNHEY, CDR2 SVGAGI. CDR3 bases: TGTGCCAGCAGTTACGACAGTAACTATGGCTACACCTTC. As protein: CASSYDSNYGYTF.

This clone was counted only a few times. The chain combines TRBV29-1 with TRBJ1-1, with 7 bases aligning to TRBD1. CDR1 is SQVTM and CDR2 is ANQGSEA in the germline V gene. With V trimmed by 7 bases and J by 5 bases, 10 bases remained unmatched. This CDR3 spans 13 amino acids. DNA of the CDR3: TGCAGCGCGACAGGGCGAGGGAGTACTGAAGCTTTCTTT. This codes for CSATGRGSTEAFF.

The rearrangement uses TRBV11-2 and TRBJ1-2; no clear D. The CDR3 runs to 14 residues. V lost 4 bases, J lost 9 bases, and 18 bases lay in between. Germline V gives CDR1 SGHAT, CDR2 FQNNGV. The CDR3 nucleotides read TGTGCCAGCAGCTCCGGCACTGGGAGGAGGAGCTACACCTTC. This codes for CASSSGTGRRSYTF.

This clone was seen only a few times. The chain has TRBV19 and TRBJ1-1; 9 bases line up with TRBD1. Germline CDR1 reads LNHDA; CDR2 reads SQIVND (reference sequence). The trim removed 7 bases at V and 0 bases at J, leaving 12 bases unmatched. CDR3 size: 17 residues. CDR3 nucleotides: TGTGCCAGTACCTCCGGGACAGGGCTCTTTATGAACACTGAAGCTTTCTTT. Amino acids: CASTSGTGLFMNTEAFF.